What follows are 26 T cell receptor beta chains derived from one specimen sequenced in a study of STAT5B mutations in CD4+ large granular lymphocyte leukemia. Profiling relied on immunoSEQ multiplex PCR, and the TCRdb table lists in-frame clones only, not all of them. The table shows about 30,000 clones, with approximately 80% occurring only once. Material for sequencing was CD4+ T cells from blood buffy coats. Receptors originate from a human donor in good health.

This sequence joins TRBV19 and TRBJ1-1; 7 nucleotides align to TRBD1. In germline, CDR1 is LNHDA, CDR2 SQIVND (reference sequence). V lost 6 bases, J lost 4 bases, and 11 bases stayed unmatched. The CDR3 is 15 amino acids. The CDR3 coding sequence is TGTGCCAGTAGCCAATTAGACAGGGCACTCACTGAAGCTTTCTTT. Amino acids: CASSQLDRALTEAFF. The whole variable domain, filled in from reference TRBV19 and TRBJ1-1, reads DGGITQSPKYLFRKEGQNVTLSCEQNLNHDAMYWYRQDPGQGLRLIYYSQIVNDFQKGDIAEGYSVSREKKESFPLTVTSAQKNPTAFYLCASSQLDRALTEAFFGQGTRLTVV.

CDR3 DNA: TGCAGCGTAGACACGCCCTACAATGAGCAGTTCTTC. The encoded protein is CSVDTPYNEQFF. The rearrangement links TRBV29-1 to TRBJ2-1; no clear D gene. CDR1 SQVTM and CDR2 ANQGSEA come from the germline V gene. CDR3 size: 12 residues. The V end lost 6 bases, the J end lost 2 bases, and 8 bases lay between the germline ends.

This chain uses TRBV6-6 with TRBJ1-2; 8 bases match TRBD1. This CDR3 region has 15 residues. Germline trimming cut 6 bases from V and 3 bases from J; bases unmatched to any gene: 9. Germline V gene sequence: CDR1 MNHNY, CDR2 SVGAGI (reference sequence). CDR3 sequence: CASRPGQGSDYGYTF. In DNA, the CDR3 is TGTGCCAGCAGACCCGGACAGGGTAGCGACTATGGCTACACCTTC.

The J gene is TRBJ1-5, the V gene TRBV4-1, with D possibly being TRBD1 (6 bases). Trimming pared 0 bases from V and 8 bases from J, leaving 17 bases between. The CDR3 is 16 amino acids. The V gene's germline CDR1 is MGHRA and CDR2 YSYEKL. The CDR3 nucleotides read TGCGCCAGCAGCCAAGAGGCGCGTCAGGGGCTGAAGCCCCAGCATTTT. Protein product: CASSQEARQGLKPQHF.

J is TRBJ1-1 and V is TRBV6-5; D not certain. The CDR3 has 14 amino acids. V shed 6 bases and J shed 5 bases, with 16 bases lying between them. In germline, CDR1 is MNHEY, CDR2 SVGAGI. The CDR3 reads CASSPDPFWTEAFF. In nucleotides, the CDR3 is TGTGCCAGCAGCCCCGATCCGTTCTGGACTGAAGCTTTCTTT.

This clone has just a few counts. This chain connects TRBV10-3 to TRBJ1-1; 7 bases map to TRBD1. CDR1 ENHRY and CDR2 SYGVKD come from the germline V gene. This CDR3 contains 14 residues. The J segment lost 2 bases and the V segment lost 6 bases, leaving 6 bases of the junction unmatched. The CDR3 DNA follows: TGTGCCATCAGCCCCGGACAGGCCAACACTGAAGCTTTCTTT. Protein: CAISPGQANTEAFF.

The rearrangement uses TRBV30 and TRBJ1-5; no clear D. V was trimmed by 2 bases and J by 0 bases, leaving 5 bases between them. CDR1 and CDR2 from the germline V gene are GTSNPN and SVGIG (reference sequence). This CDR3 is built from 13 residues. The DNA for the CDR3 is TGTGCCTGGAGTAGGTCTAGCAATCAGCCCCAGCATTTT. Translation: CAWSRSSNQPQHF.

The V call is TRBV7-9, the J call TRBJ2-5; 9 positions agree with TRBD2. The J segment lost 7 bases and the V segment lost 5 bases, leaving 14 bases of the junction unmatched. Germline V gene data show CDR1 as SEHNR and CDR2 as FQNEAQ (reference sequence). CDR3 length equals 16 residues. CDR3 nucleotide sequence: TGTGCCAGCAGCCCATCCCCTTTAGCGGGGGCTGGGACCCAGTACTTC. Its protein product is CASSPSPLAGAGTQYF.

V gene TRBV7-2 combines with J gene TRBJ2-3, with TRBD1 as a possible D gene (6 bases). V lost 0 bases and J 0 bases, leaving 10 bases between the germline ends. The V gene's germline CDR1 is SGHTA and CDR2 FQGNSA. CDR3 length: 16 amino acids. The CDR3 reads CASSLAGTRSTDTQYF. The CDR3 nucleotides are TGTGCCAGCAGCTTAGCCGGGACAAGAAGCACAGATACGCAGTATTTT.

The rearrangement links TRBV28 to TRBJ1-6; possible D gene TRBD1, 6 bases. V lost 1 base, J lost 5 bases, and 18 bases lay in between. CDR3 size: 18 residues. Per germline, CDR1 MDHEN and CDR2 SYDVKM. The CDR3 region is CASSLYRSGGPNNSPLHF. CDR3 bases: TGTGCCAGCAGTTTATATAGGTCTGGGGGGCCCAATAATTCACCCCTCCACTTT.

J is TRBJ2-3 and V is TRBV5-1; the match to TRBD1 covers 11 bases. Germline values: CDR1 SGHRS, CDR2 YFSETQ. V was pared by 2 bases and J by 5 bases, with 4 bases of the junction left unmatched. The CDR3 extends over 15 amino acids. CDR3 region: CASSLGQGARDTQYF. CDR3 in DNA: TGCGCCAGCAGCTTAGGACAGGGGGCACGAGATACGCAGTATTTT.

This chain links TRBV7-2 with TRBJ2-5; TRBD2 might be the D (6 bases). Per the germline V gene, CDR1 is SGHTA and CDR2 is FQGNSA. The CDR3 is made up of 15 amino acids. Trimming cost V 5 bases and J 5 bases, with 18 bases left between them. The CDR3 nucleotides read TGTGCCAGCAGCCTGGGCCGCCTAGCGAGCGAGACCCAGTACTTC. Protein: CASSLGRLASETQYF. The full variable domain, with the rest looked up from reference TRBV7-2 and TRBJ2-5, is GAGVSQSPSNKVTEKGKDVELRCDPISGHTALYWYRQSLGQGLEFLIYFQGNSAPDKSGLPSDRFSAERTGGSVSTLTIQRTQQEDSAVYLCASSLGRLASETQYFGPGTRLLVL.

The V and J genes are TRBV7-3 and TRBJ2-3; maybe TRBD2 (7 bases). Looked up from germline, CDR1 is SGHTA and CDR2 is FQGTGA. This CDR3 is 13 amino acids long. The V end lost 6 bases, the J end lost 6 bases, and 13 bases lay between the germline ends. The CDR3 loop reads CASRGGALDTQYF. CDR3 coding DNA: TGTGCCAGCAGAGGGGGGGCATTGGATACGCAGTATTTT.

The chain is built from TRBV6-1 and TRBJ1-2; D is unclear. The CDR3 is 16 residues long. With 4 bases removed from V and 4 bases from J, the gap between germline ends came to 19 bases. Germline CDR1 and CDR2: MNHNS and SASEGT. The CDR3 protein is CASSVGSPQRFYGYTF. Written as DNA, the CDR3 is TGTGCCAGCAGTGTCGGTTCCCCCCAAAGATTCTATGGCTACACCTTC.

The chain joins TRBV4-2 to TRBJ1-1, with 7 nucleotides matching TRBD1. V was clipped by 4 bases and J by 9 bases; unmatched bases: 5. The CDR3 has 12 residues. The V gene's germline CDR1 is LGHNA and CDR2 YNFKEQ. The CDR3: CASSLRQGKAFF. The CDR3 bases are TGTGCCAGCAGCCTCCGACAGGGAAAAGCTTTCTTT.

This clone was seen a few times. Written as DNA, the CDR3 is TGTGCCTGGACCGGACAGGAGAACACTGAAGCTTTCTTT. Residues: CAWTGQENTEAFF. The V call is TRBV30, the J call TRBJ1-1, with 7 bases lining up with TRBD1. CDR3 size: 13 residues. The germline V gene encodes CDR1 GTSNPN and CDR2 SVGIG (reference sequence). Germline trimming cut 4 bases from V and 1 base from J; bases unmatched to any gene: 3.

This clone has a single count. This chain links TRBV5-6 with TRBJ2-3; D may be TRBD1 (5 bases). The germline V gene encodes CDR1 SGHDT and CDR2 YYEEEE. V was trimmed by 3 bases and J by 6 bases, leaving 17 bases between them. The CDR3 is made up of 15 amino acids. CDR3 region: CASSSIRVTADTQYF. The CDR3, as DNA: TGTGCCAGCAGCTCCATTAGGGTGACAGCGGATACGCAGTATTTT.

The chain couples TRBV7-9 to TRBJ1-2; TRBD1 matches 7 bases. The CDR3 covers 17 residues. Unmatched junction bases numbered 11, after V lost 3 bases and J lost 1 base. Germline CDR1 is SEHNR and CDR2 is FQNEAQ (reference sequence). The CDR3 DNA is TGTGCCAGCAGCTTCGGACAGGCCGTCCGCCTTAACTATGGCTACACCTTC. Protein sequence: CASSFGQAVRLNYGYTF.

This clone appeared a single time. The chain recombines TRBV10-2 with TRBJ2-6, with D tentatively TRBD2 (5 bases). The CDR3 totals 17 residues. CDR1 and CDR2 (germline): WSHSY, SAAADI. The V gene lost 1 base and the J gene lost 3 bases, with 13 bases spanning the gap. The CDR3 spells CASSELGSAGGANVLTF. The CDR3 DNA reads as TGCGCCAGCAGTGAGTTGGGTAGTGCGGGTGGGGCCAACGTCCTGACTTTC.

This chain connects TRBV5-5 to TRBJ2-4; perhaps D is TRBD1 or TRBD2 (5 bases each). The V end was cut by 0 bases, the J end by 0 bases, with 16 bases between. Germline CDR1 is SGHKS and CDR2 is YYEKEE (reference sequence). The CDR3 covers 18 residues. CDR3 region: CASSLEGEWVGAKNIQYF. In DNA form, the CDR3 reads TGTGCCAGCAGCTTGGAAGGGGAGTGGGTCGGAGCCAAAAACATTCAGTACTTC. The whole variable domain, remainder taken from reference TRBV5-5 and TRBJ2-4, is DAGVTQSPTHLIKTRGQQVTLRCSPISGHKSVSWYQQVLGQGPQFIFQYYEKEERGRGNFPDRFSARQFPNYSSELNVNALLLGDSALYLCASSLEGEWVGAKNIQYFGAGTRLSVL.

The V and J genes are TRBV30 and TRBJ2-1, with a weak D call TRBD2 (7 bases). The CDR3 is made up of 10 amino acids. The germline V and J ends were trimmed by 8 bases and 9 bases, with 11 bases remaining between them. Germline CDR1 and CDR2: GTSNPN and SVGIG (reference sequence). This CDR3 reads CAGGGPEQFF. CDR3 nucleotides: TGTGCCGGCGGGGGCCCTGAGCAGTTCTTC.

J is TRBJ1-6 and V is TRBV9; no firm D call. Trimming removed 0 bases from V and 7 bases from J, with 11 bases in between. Germline V lookup: CDR1 SGDLS, CDR2 YYNGEE. The CDR3 consists of 15 residues. CDR3 sequence reads: CASSVDLVGNSPLHF. The DNA for the CDR3 is TGTGCCAGCAGCGTAGATCTCGTAGGAAATTCACCCCTCCACTTT.

CDR3 DNA sequence: TGTGCCAGCAGCCAAGTACTAGCGGGGCGCACAGATACGCAGTATTTT. Residues: CASSQVLAGRTDTQYF. This chain connects TRBV4-2 to TRBJ2-3, with 10 bases fitting TRBD2. Germline lookup yields CDR1 LGHNA and CDR2 YNFKEQ. The junction had 2 bases not matched to a gene; V was cut back by 1 base and J by 1 base. The CDR3 is 16 residues long.

The V and J genes are TRBV14 and TRBJ1-2; D is undetermined. CDR3 length: 15 amino acids. V lost 1 base and J 1 base, leaving 10 bases between the germline ends. CDR1 SGHDN and CDR2 FVKESK come from the germline V gene. This CDR3 is CASSQGLRNNYGYTF. The CDR3 region has the DNA TGTGCCAGCAGCCAAGGTCTCAGAAATAACTATGGCTACACCTTC.

This clone was recorded once. CDR3 sequence reads: CASSLGEPSTDTQYF. The DNA for the CDR3 is TGTGCCAGCAGCTTGGGAGAGCCCTCCACAGATACGCAGTATTTT. The rearrangement links TRBV7-8 to TRBJ2-3; tentative D call: TRBD2 (5 bases). Germline V lookup: CDR1 SGHVS, CDR2 FQNEAQ. CDR3 length: 15 amino acids. The V end lost 3 bases, the J end lost 2 bases, and 12 bases lay between the germline ends.

This chain's CDR3 is CAISTGPINQPQHF. Written as DNA, the CDR3 is TGTGCCATCAGCACGGGACCGATCAATCAGCCCCAGCATTTT. This rearrangement joins TRBV10-3 to TRBJ1-5, with a weak D call TRBD1 (5 bases). V lost 6 bases, J lost 3 bases, and 12 bases lay in between. The CDR3 contains 14 residues. The germline V gene has CDR1 ENHRY and CDR2 SYGVKD.